A selection of T cell receptor beta chains follows, all from one sample in a study of T cell responses to AZD1222 COVID-19 vaccine. Produced via immunoSEQ multiplex PCR; TCRdb's table is partial and in-frame only. Its table lists under 150,000 clones. The sample was peripheral blood. The receptor source for this set is an adult in good health. Both conserved end residues are trimmed from each CDR3. Fields, in order: J gene, V gene, CDR3 length, CDR3 protein.

J gene: TRBJ1-2
V gene: TRBV4-1
CDR3 length: 13
CDR3 protein: ASSLTGTSDYGYT

J gene: TRBJ1-1
V gene: TRBV5-1
CDR3 length: 13
CDR3 protein: ASSLDGGQYTEAF

J gene: TRBJ1-1
V gene: TRBV6-2/TRBV6-3
CDR3 length: 15
CDR3 protein: ASSYSPGRRWGTEAF

J gene: TRBJ1-5
V gene: TRBV19
CDR3 length: 10
CDR3 protein: ASSIGNQPQH

J gene: TRBJ1-2
V gene: TRBV3-1/TRBV3-2
CDR3 length: 15
CDR3 protein: ASSQGPRGRQGSGYT

J gene: TRBJ2-1
V gene: TRBV6-5
CDR3 length: 13
CDR3 protein: ASTPSRDPYNEQF

J gene: TRBJ2-3
V gene: TRBV9
CDR3 length: 14
CDR3 protein: ASSATIGVGTDTQY

J gene: TRBJ1-2
V gene: TRBV7-2
CDR3 length: 12
CDR3 protein: ASTFLTANYGYT

J gene: TRBJ1-1
V gene: TRBV15
CDR3 length: 11
CDR3 protein: ATRRDGNTEAF

J gene: TRBJ1-1
V gene: TRBV27
CDR3 length: 13
CDR3 protein: ASSLGTGGNTEAF

J gene: TRBJ1-3
V gene: TRBV6-1
CDR3 length: 13
CDR3 protein: ASSEARGSGNTIY

J gene: TRBJ1-1
V gene: TRBV6-5
CDR3 length: 12
CDR3 protein: ASSPQGGNTEAF

J gene: TRBJ2-5
V gene: TRBV3-1/TRBV3-2
CDR3 length: 16
CDR3 protein: ASSPRGAFYPDVETQY

J gene: TRBJ1-2
V gene: TRBV5-8
CDR3 length: 11
CDR3 protein: ASSLMAPYGYT

J gene: TRBJ2-7
V gene: TRBV6-5
CDR3 length: 12
CDR3 protein: AILVQGVQGAQY

J gene: TRBJ1-2
V gene: TRBV20-1
CDR3 length: 9
CDR3 protein: SVKGGTLRS

J gene: TRBJ1-1
V gene: TRBV19
CDR3 length: 11
CDR3 protein: ASTPRGNTEAF

J gene: TRBJ1-1
V gene: TRBV21-1
CDR3 length: 16
CDR3 protein: ASSTVRPQGVYGTEAF

J gene: TRBJ2-1
V gene: TRBV11-3
CDR3 length: 15
CDR3 protein: ASSLDRGGSSYNEQF